The T cell receptor (beta chain) described here comes from a study of cytomegalovirus exposure and HLA in healthy donors. Findings of the study overall: Of the V segments, some could not be distinguished, including TRBV6-2 and TRBV6-3, and were excluded. Most TCR sequences were uncommon, yet certain public TCRs appeared in many donors. A later analysis reportedly found fewer N-insertions in an Asian-associated ancestry cluster than the roughly 670-donor mean.

PCR amplification relied on 60 Vbeta primers (plus 13 Jbeta primers). Assay: immunoSEQ multiplex PCR; the TCRdb copy retains only in-frame clones and omits some. This table has roughly 120,000 clones, around 81% appearing once. Germline V gene data show CDR1 as MNHNS and CDR2 as SASEGT. CDR3 length equals 13 residues. V was cut by 6 bases and J by 6 bases, with 11 bases left in between. With respect to this clone: As yet, its antigen is unknown.

This sequence originates from a woman in her twenties or thirties in good health and CMV-seronegative. The chain combines TRBV6-1 with TRBJ2-2, with no clear D. The specimen was PBMCs. The CDR3 is CASSLSGSGELFF. CDR3 in DNA: TGTGCCAGCAGCCTATCAGGTTCCGGGGAGCTGTTTTTT.